Shown below are 7 T cell receptor beta chains from a single sample sequenced in a study of identical twins (dated by TCRdb to between 2015 and 2016). The library relied on 5' RACE. Sequencing was carried out with an Illumina HiSeq 2000. TCRdb took the public reads, trimmed them with fastp at Q25, ran MiXCR for clone calling and kept in-frame beta chains. Duplicate CDR3 protein sequences are folded into a single record with the most common DNA and genes. Across this sample there are some 1,700,000 distinct CDR3 sequences, with around a third seen only once. The leading ten clones occupy about 0.25% of the sample. The sample comprised cord blood. These receptors were collected from a newborn girl in good health.

The chain is built from TRBV9 and TRBJ2-7; D is unresolved. The CDR3 consists of 13 residues. CDR1 is SGDLS and CDR2 is YYNGEE in the germline V gene. Trimming stripped 0 bases from V and 5 bases from J, with 9 bases between. This chain's CDR3 is CASSVAPTDEQYF. The CDR3 DNA reads TGTGCCAGCAGCGTAGCACCTACCGACGAGCAGTACTTC.

The chain combines TRBV16 with TRBJ1-1; possibly TRBD1 for D (6 bases). V lost 0 bases, J lost 1 base, and 6 bases lay in between. The CDR3 runs 14 residues. In germline, CDR1 is KGHSY, CDR2 FQNENV. The CDR3 DNA reads as TGTGCCAGCAGCCAATCGACAGGGAACACTGAAGCTTTCTTT. This sequence encodes CASSQSTGNTEAFF. Full variable domain (rest looked up from reference TRBV16 and TRBJ1-1): GEEVAQTPKHLVRGEGQKAKLYCAPIKGHSYVFWYQQVLKNEFKFLISFQNENVFDETGMPKERFSAKCLPNSPCSLEIQATKLEDSAVYFCASSQSTGNTEAFFGQGTRLTVV.

On this clonotype: One base away lies a much larger clone, so this may be a sequencing read error. The CDR3 nucleotides are TGTGCCAGCCTCTCATTGGAGCGGCCCTACAATGAGCAGTTCTTC. This codes for CASLSLERPYNEQFF. The genes are TRBV7-7 and TRBJ2-1; D is perhaps TRBD2 (5 bases). Between the trimmed V and J ends, which lost 8 bases and 2 bases, there was a span of 16 bases. Germline loops: CDR1 SSHAT, CDR2 FNYEAQ (reference sequence). This CDR3 has 15 residues.

This clonotype was detected once. A much larger clone lies one base from this, so it may be a read error. The CDR3 ends on some other residue instead of the conserved phenylalanine or tryptophan, so this is likely a read error. The V call is TRBV20-1, the J call TRBJ2-7; D ambiguous. Germline loops: CDR1 DFQATT, CDR2 SNEGSKA (reference sequence). The V and J ends lost 3 bases and 2 bases respectively, with 2 bases between them. The CDR3 contains 10 residues. This chain's CDR3 is CSASAYEQYS. CDR3 nucleotide sequence: TGCAGTGCTAGTGCCTACGAGCAGTACTCC.

The rearrangement uses TRBV7-6 and TRBJ2-3; TRBD2 agrees at 8 bases. After removal of 5 bases from V and 2 bases from J, the junction contained 18 bases not matched to a gene. CDR3 length equals 19 residues. Per germline, CDR1 SGHVS and CDR2 FNYEAQ. This CDR3 is CASSQIPSGSGKYTDTQYF. The CDR3 DNA reads TGTGCCAGCAGCCAAATCCCTAGCGGGTCCGGAAAATACACAGATACGCAGTATTTT.

The chain joins TRBV28 to TRBJ2-5, with D perhaps assigned TRBD1 or TRBD2 (6 bases each). The CDR3 is 14 residues long. V was clipped by 6 bases and J by 3 bases, with 14 bases between them. From germline, CDR1 is MDHEN and CDR2 SYDVKM. The DNA of the CDR3 is TGTGCCAGCAGGAACACGGGGGCAAAAGAGACCCAGTACTTC. Protein product: CASRNTGAKETQYF.

The table lists this clonotype with a few counts. V is TRBV10-3 and J is TRBJ1-2; 7 nucleotides match TRBD1. The germline gives CDR1 ENHRY, CDR2 SYGVKD. CDR3 length equals 13 residues. J gave up 8 bases and V 3 bases, and 6 bases lay outside the gene matches. In nucleotides, the CDR3 is TGTGCCATCAGTGACGACAGGGTGGTCGGCTACACCTTC. This sequence encodes CAISDDRVVGYTF.